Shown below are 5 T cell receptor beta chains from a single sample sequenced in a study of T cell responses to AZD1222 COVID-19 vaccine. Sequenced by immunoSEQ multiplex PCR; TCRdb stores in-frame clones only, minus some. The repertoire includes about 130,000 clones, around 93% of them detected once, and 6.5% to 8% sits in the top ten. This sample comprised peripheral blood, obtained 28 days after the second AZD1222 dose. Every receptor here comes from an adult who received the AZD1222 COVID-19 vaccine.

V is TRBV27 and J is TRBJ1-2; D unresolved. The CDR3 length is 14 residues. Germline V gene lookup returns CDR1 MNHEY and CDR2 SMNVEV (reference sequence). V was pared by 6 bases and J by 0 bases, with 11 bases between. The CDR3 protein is CASRAPGTNYGYTF. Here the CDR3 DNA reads TGTGCCAGCAGGGCTCCGGGTACTAACTATGGCTACACCTTC.

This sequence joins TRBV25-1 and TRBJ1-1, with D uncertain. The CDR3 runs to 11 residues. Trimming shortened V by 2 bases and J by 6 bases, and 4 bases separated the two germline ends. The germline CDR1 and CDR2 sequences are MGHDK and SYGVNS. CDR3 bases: TGTGCCAGCAGTGAAGGGCCTGAAGCTTTCTTT. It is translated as CASSEGPEAFF.

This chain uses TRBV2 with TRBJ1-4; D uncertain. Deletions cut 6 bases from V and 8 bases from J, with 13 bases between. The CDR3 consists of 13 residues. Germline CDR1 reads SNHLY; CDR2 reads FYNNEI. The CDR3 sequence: CASRTEGEEKLFF. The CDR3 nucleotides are TGTGCCAGCAGGACCGAAGGAGAGGAAAAACTGTTTTTT.

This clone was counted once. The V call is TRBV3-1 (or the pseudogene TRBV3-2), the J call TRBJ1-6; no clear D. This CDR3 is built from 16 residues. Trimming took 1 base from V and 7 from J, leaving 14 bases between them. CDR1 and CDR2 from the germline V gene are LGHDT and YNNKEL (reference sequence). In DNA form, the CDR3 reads TGTGCCAGCAGCCAAGTCTCCGATAGGTGGAATTCACCCCTCCACTTT. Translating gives CASSQVSDRWNSPLHF.

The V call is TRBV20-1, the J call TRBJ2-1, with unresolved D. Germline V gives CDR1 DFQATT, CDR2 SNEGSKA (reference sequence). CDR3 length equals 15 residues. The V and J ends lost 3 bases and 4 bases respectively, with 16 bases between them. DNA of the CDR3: TGCAGTGCTAGTTGGGCTCAGGCCCGATACAATGAGCAGTTCTTC. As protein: CSASWAQARYNEQFF.